Each of the 3 T cell receptor beta chains below was sequenced from the same sample in a study of shared clonotypes between healthy human individuals. Terminally differentiated effector memory CD45RA+ cells were left out of the naive CD8 fraction, which was CD45RO-negative and positively selected for CCR7. Libraries were prepared by immunoSEQ multiplex PCR; TCRdb keeps only in-frame clonotypes and omits some of them. The profile covers around 600,000 clones, with 95% appearing a single time and over 0.095% taken by the ten largest. The material sequenced was naive CD8+ T cells sorted from blood. All receptors derive from a woman in her twenties or thirties in good health.

This clone was seen once. This chain connects TRBV5-5 to TRBJ1-5; D ambiguous. V lost 4 bases and J 1 base, leaving 12 bases between the germline ends. CDR3 length: 15 amino acids. Germline CDR1 reads SGHKS; CDR2 reads YYEKEE (reference sequence). The CDR3 protein is CASSGEFPSNQPQHF. DNA for the CDR3: TGTGCCAGCAGCGGAGAATTTCCGAGCAATCAGCCCCAGCATTTT. The full variable domain, with the rest looked up from reference TRBV5-5 and TRBJ1-5, is DAGVTQSPTHLIKTRGQQVTLRCSPISGHKSVSWYQQVLGQGPQFIFQYYEKEERGRGNFPDRFSARQFPNYSSELNVNALLLGDSALYLCASSGEFPSNQPQHFGDGTRLSIL.

The chain employs TRBV5-6 and TRBJ2-1; D is unclear. CDR1 is SGHDT, CDR2 YYEEEE, per germline. The V end was cut by 3 bases, the J end by 3 bases, with 10 bases between. CDR3 size: 14 residues. The CDR3 DNA reads TGTGCCAGCAGCTCTAGTATAGTCTACAATGAGCAGTTCTTC. This encodes CASSSSIVYNEQFF.

The chain carries TRBV29-1 and TRBJ2-1, with D possibly matching TRBD1 (7 bases). Germline V gene data show CDR1 as SQVTM and CDR2 as ANQGSEA. V lost 4 bases to trimming and J lost 4 bases, with 17 bases between them. CDR3 length equals 15 residues. The DNA for the CDR3 is TGCAGCGTTGTTGGGGTGACAGGGACTTACAATGAGCAGTTCTTC. This codes for CSVVGVTGTYNEQFF.